These 19 T cell receptor beta chains were sequenced from one sample in a study of T cell responses to AZD1222 COVID-19 vaccine. Data came from immunoSEQ multiplex PCR; TCRdb stores just in-frame clones and leaves some out. In the table there are 60,000 to 85,000 clones, approximately 80% of which are singletons. The specimen comprised peripheral blood, sampled 28 days after the second dose of the MenACWY control vaccine. The receptors were sampled from an adult who received the MenACWY meningococcal vaccine as a control.

V is TRBV4-1 and J is TRBJ2-2, with no clear D. The CDR3 extends over 12 amino acids. Germline loops: CDR1 MGHRA, CDR2 YSYEKL. V was clipped by 2 bases and J by 7 bases, with 5 bases between them. DNA for the CDR3: TGCGCCAGCAGCCAATTAGGCGGGGAGCTGTTTTTT. Translation gives CASSQLGGELFF.

This rearrangement joins TRBV7-2 to TRBJ2-2, with a possible D match to TRBD2 (5 bases). The CDR3 is 13 amino acids. Per the germline V gene, CDR1 is SGHTA and CDR2 is FQGNSA. The V end was cut by 6 bases, the J end by 4 bases, with 9 bases between. The CDR3 region has the DNA TGTGCCAGCAGTTCGACTACCACCGGGGAGCTGTTTTTT. Translating it yields CASSSTTTGELFF.

The chain uses TRBV6-5 and TRBJ2-7; D remains unclear. The CDR3 totals 13 residues. CDR1 is MNHEY, CDR2 SVGAGI, per germline. V was trimmed by 6 bases and J by 0 bases, leaving 9 bases between them. The CDR3 DNA follows: TGTGCCAGCAGCGGCGACACCTCCTACGAGCAGTACTTC. Protein sequence: CASSGDTSYEQYF.

The chain employs TRBV6-1 and TRBJ2-2; D not resolved. CDR1 is MNHNS and CDR2 is SASEGT in the germline V gene. The CDR3 is 14 amino acids. V gave up 2 bases and J gave up 4 bases, with 8 bases separating them. In nucleotides, the CDR3 is TGTGCCAGCAGTGAAAGGTTCTCCACCGGGGAGCTGTTTTTT. Translation: CASSERFSTGELFF.

This clone occurred many times. The chain links TRBV4-3 to TRBJ1-3; D gene uncertain. This CDR3 has 16 amino acids. V lost 0 bases to trimming and J lost 3 bases, with 12 bases between them. Germline assignment: CDR1 LGHNA and CDR2 YSLEER. The CDR3 DNA reads TGCGCCAGCAGCCAAGATGTGGCGGGAGGTGGAAACACCATATATTTT. This encodes CASSQDVAGGGNTIYF.

The genes are TRBV11-2 and TRBJ1-1; D might be TRBD1 (6 bases). Germline V gives CDR1 SGHAT, CDR2 FQNNGV. The CDR3 is 13 residues long. V was pared by 0 bases and J by 11 bases, with 13 bases between. The CDR3 protein is CASSLDPQGTAFF. The CDR3 nucleotides are TGTGCCAGCAGCTTAGACCCCCAGGGGACGGCTTTCTTT.

This rearrangement joins TRBV12-3 or TRBV12-4 to TRBJ1-6; D unresolved. Trimming removed 3 bases from V and 8 bases from J, with 8 bases in between. The CDR3 totals 13 residues. CDR3 region: CASSLGLYSPLHF. The CDR3, as DNA: TGTGCCAGCAGTTTGGGCCTGTATTCACCCCTCCACTTT.

The table lists this clone with a few counts. The V gene is TRBV11-2, the J gene TRBJ2-7, with D possibly matching TRBD2 (6 bases). The germline CDR1 and CDR2 sequences are SGHAT and FQNNGV. Trimming removed 4 bases at V and 3 bases at J, with 13 bases between. The CDR3 runs to 14 residues. The CDR3 coding sequence is TGTGCCAGCAGCTCGGGCGGGACCAACTACGAGCAGTACTTC. The encoded protein is CASSSGGTNYEQYF.

The J gene is TRBJ1-2, the V gene TRBV10-3; perhaps TRBD1 as D (6 bases). This CDR3 is built from 12 residues. The V end lost 2 bases, the J end lost 6 bases, and 7 bases lay between the germline ends. Per the germline V gene, CDR1 is ENHRY and CDR2 is SYGVKD. CDR3 residues: CAISERTDGYTF. The CDR3 DNA reads as TGTGCCATCAGTGAGAGGACAGATGGCTACACCTTC.

This chain connects TRBV5-1 to TRBJ2-7; the D gene could be TRBD1 or TRBD2 (6 bases each). Germline CDR1 reads SGHRS; CDR2 reads YFSETQ. With 4 bases removed from V and 1 base from J, the gap between germline ends came to 12 bases. This CDR3 spans 14 amino acids. This CDR3 reads CASSVGGGSYEQYF. DNA of the CDR3: TGCGCCAGCAGCGTTGGAGGGGGATCCTACGAGCAGTACTTC.

The chain joins TRBV7-9 to TRBJ2-3; D remains ambiguous. CDR1 is SEHNR, CDR2 FQNEAQ, per germline (reference sequence). The CDR3 is 12 amino acids. Trimming shortened V by 2 bases and J by 5 bases, and 5 bases separated the two germline ends. CDR3 residues: CASSLFQDTQYF. Here the CDR3 DNA reads TGTGCCAGCAGCTTATTTCAAGATACGCAGTATTTT.

This clone was picked up one time. The chain has TRBV10-2 and TRBJ2-6, with a tentative D call TRBD2 (6 bases). V was clipped by 6 bases and J by 0 bases, with 6 bases between them. CDR3 size: 14 residues. Germline-derived CDR1 and CDR2 are WSHSY and SAAADI. The CDR3 protein is CASSGSSGANVLTF. CDR3 coding DNA: TGCGCCAGCAGCGGGAGCTCTGGGGCCAACGTCCTGACTTTC.

The chain joins TRBV28 to TRBJ2-5; the match to TRBD1 covers 9 bases. The CDR3 length is 17 residues. V lost 2 bases to trimming and J lost 5 bases; unmatched junction nucleotides: 12. Germline-derived CDR1 and CDR2 are MDHEN and SYDVKM. The CDR3 sequence: CASSLGTGPQRRETQYF. The CDR3 DNA reads as TGTGCCAGCAGTTTAGGGACAGGGCCCCAAAGACGGGAGACCCAGTACTTC.

The gene calls are TRBV11-1 and TRBJ2-7; tentatively, D is TRBD1 (6 bases). Germline loops: CDR1 SGHAT, CDR2 FQDESV (reference sequence). Trimming stripped 1 base from V and 9 bases from J, with 10 bases between. This CDR3 is 12 amino acids long. The CDR3 sequence: CASSLDGTRQYF. For the CDR3, the DNA is TGTGCCAGCAGCTTAGACGGGACAAGGCAGTACTTC.

The chain is built from TRBV3-1 (or the pseudogene TRBV3-2) and TRBJ1-2; TRBD1 aligns across 10 bases. CDR1 and CDR2 from the germline V gene are LGHDT and YNNKEL (reference sequence). J gave up 4 bases and V 1 base, and 3 bases lay outside the gene matches. The CDR3 runs 15 residues. The DNA for the CDR3 is TGTGCCAGCAGCCAAGGACAGGGGGCGACCTATGGCTACACCTTC. Residues: CASSQGQGATYGYTF.

This chain links TRBV4-3 with TRBJ2-5; D is unresolved. Trimming removed 4 bases from V and 3 bases from J, with 12 bases in between. The CDR3 contains 14 residues. The germline V gene has CDR1 LGHNA and CDR2 YSLEER. This CDR3 is CASSLVIREETQYF. Here the CDR3 DNA reads TGCGCCAGCAGCCTCGTTATTCGGGAAGAGACCCAGTACTTC.

The V call is TRBV28, the J call TRBJ1-5; 12 bases match TRBD1. The CDR3 is made up of 15 amino acids. Germline CDR1 is MDHEN and CDR2 is SYDVKM. The J segment lost 3 bases and the V segment lost 5 bases, leaving 2 bases of the junction unmatched. The CDR3 DNA reads TGTGCCAGCAGTGGGACAGGGGGCGTCAATCAGCCCCAGCATTTT. This codes for CASSGTGGVNQPQHF.

The rearrangement links TRBV5-1 to TRBJ1-5; D is uncertain. The CDR3 covers 15 residues. Trimming removed 4 bases at V and 7 bases at J, with 18 bases between. Germline V gene data show CDR1 as SGHRS and CDR2 as YFSETQ. The DNA of the CDR3 is TGCGCCAGCAGCCTTGAGGACCCCCAGGTCCAGCCCCAGCATTTT. It is translated as CASSLEDPQVQPQHF. Combining the CDR3 with reference TRBV5-1 and TRBJ1-5 gives the whole variable domain KAGVTQTPRYLIKTRGQQVTLSCSPISGHRSVSWYQQTPGQGLQFLFEYFSETQRNKGNFPGRFSGRQFSNSRSEMNVSTLELGDSALYLCASSLEDPQVQPQHFGDGTRLSIL.

The chain combines TRBV10-3 with TRBJ1-3, with D unclear. CDR1 ENHRY and CDR2 SYGVKD come from the germline V gene. The ends were cut back, 5 bases at V and 0 bases at J, with 14 bases in the middle. This CDR3 has 16 residues. The DNA of the CDR3 is TGTGCCATCAGTCCCCTGGCCAGGACCTCTGGAAACACCATATATTTT. Translation: CAISPLARTSGNTIYF.